What follows describes a single T cell receptor (beta chain). In this sample, this clonotype turned up once. No cognate antigen has been identified for it. Per-base qualities were not stored, and no clone one base away is much larger. One read gives only weak evidence. The germline V gene encodes CDR1 MGHRA and CDR2 YSYEKL. CDR3 length: 15 amino acids, cysteine to phenylalanine. The sequence is cut down to CDR3 DNA, 45 bases in frame from base 1. V gives up 0 bases and J gives up 7 bases, and the segment between their germline ends measures 16 bases. This specimen's time point label, per the study, means: newly diagnosed GD, antithyroid drugs for less than 3 months. RNA was extracted from PBMCs in TRIzol for both TCR sequencing and RNA sequencing. The diagnosis of Graves' disease was made according to American Thyroid Association guidelines. Recruitment of patients was carried out at an endocrinology department in Xi'an, China. From each patient, nine milliliters of peripheral blood was collected into an EDTA anticoagulant tube. Ficoll Paque Plus density gradient separation was used to isolate PBMCs, and no additional T cell sorting was done. An Agilent 2100 Bioanalyzer and agarose gel were used to check RNA quality, and a NanoDrop 2000 was used to measure RNA concentration.

Library generation was performed with multiplex PCR. These reads were obtained on an Illumina HiSeq 4000. iRepertoire HTBI primers and Arm-PCR amplification of CDR3 regions were used to construct TCR beta libraries. Gel purification was performed on PCR products prior to sequencing. The study's processing was this. A total of roughly 58 TRBV and more than twelve TRBJ segments were identified across samples and were used for gene usage analysis of CDR3 amino acid clonotypes. Filtered high-quality paired reads were merged into contigs using COPE and FqMerger. BLAST was used to align contigs to IMGT TRBV, TRBD and TRBJ reference genes, with CDR3 defined following IMGT. Clonotypes above 0.1% frequency were classified as highly expanded clones. Shannon entropy was used to measure repertoire diversity, and the Gini coefficient was used to measure V-J evenness. A clonotype was considered public if more than one individual shared it. The public reads were reanalyzed by TCRdb: fastp trimming at Q25, MiXCR alignment, in-frame beta chains only. Rows merge per CDR3 protein into single entries with the most common DNA and genes. What appears here as the V and J calls and clone size reflects TCRdb's work, not the paper's. The sample table shows roughly 520,000 distinct CDR3 sequences, and around 12% are seen once. In total, the top ten clones hold about 8.9% of the sample.

The data were obtained in a study of regulatory T cells in long-lasting Graves disease (dated by TCRdb to the early 2020s). In terms of the full investigation: Newly diagnosed Graves' disease patients had taken antithyroid drugs for less than 3 months. Peripheral blood TCR sequencing and RNA sequencing compared persistent Graves' disease patients with newly diagnosed Graves' disease patients. The study was registered as a clinical trial and conducted in China. A total of around 35 samples underwent TCR sequencing: about 13 from persistent and around 20 from newly diagnosed Graves' disease patients. Study-wide findings and limitations: TRBV28, TRBJ1-2 and TRBJ2-5 were preferentially used in persistent disease, while TRBV20-1 and TRBJ2-1 were favored in newly diagnosed disease. The authors acknowledged the small sample size as a limitation that may reduce accuracy. Persistent Graves' disease patients showed lower TCR Shannon entropy and fewer highly expanded clones than newly diagnosed patients, suggesting clonal expansion. Only the TCR beta chain was sequenced and analyzed. A larger number of public clonotypes was shared among persistent patients (under 3,000) than among newly diagnosed patients (around 890). Because the primary lesion, thyroid tissue, could not be accessed, the study looked at peripheral blood alone.

The same sample was also studied in work on T cells in Graves' hyperthyroidism and ophthalmopathy. As described in the second report: Stable Graves' hyperthyroidism was defined as no progression to ophthalmopathy during 18 months of follow-up. Hyperthyroidism patients were newly diagnosed, with disease duration under 2 months, and aged 18 to 65 years. Any patient with an uncontrolled infection, another autoimmune disease, pregnancy or lactation was excluded. Diagnoses were based on clinical symptoms, serum thyroxine and TRAb, thyroid ultrasound and orbital computed tomography. A first-round RT-PCR of the TCR CDR3 used the HTBI primer set with the Qiagen OneStep RT-PCR kit. Most expanded thyroid clonotypes (frequency above 0.001) were also detected in blood, a finding suggesting that blood repertoires may reflect thyroid immune responses. A model built on a 13 V-J signature distinguished ophthalmopathy from stable hyperthyroidism, reaching 85% to 90% sensitivity and about 81% specificity in cross-validation and 80%/75% in testing. In validation, the model predicted progression to ophthalmopathy with around 71% sensitivity and about 72% specificity, a median of 6.5 months before onset. A discovery cohort of around 98 patients, approximately 44 with Graves' ophthalmopathy and more than 55 with stable Graves' hyperthyroidism, was used to find distinguishing TCR V-J signatures. Prospective prediction of ophthalmopathy was tested in an independent validation cohort consisting of roughly 19 hyperthyroidism patients and around 16 patients who later progressed to ophthalmopathy. For training and testing, the 80 to 100 patients in the discovery cohort were randomly divided in a 7:3 ratio. In addition, the study compared T-cell repertoires in thyroid tissue and in blood from roughly 6 Graves' hyperthyroidism patients. After blood sampling, hyperthyroidism patients were treated with methimazole at a starting dose of 30 mg daily, and ophthalmopathy patients were treated with high-dose intravenous methylprednisolone. Libraries were constructed in a second round of multiplex PCR, after which size selection and purification were performed. The libraries were sequenced on an Illumina HiSeq2000 using paired-end 100 bp reads. SOAPnuke was used to process the raw data, throwing out any read that contained adapters or uncalled bases, had a mean Phred below 15, or lacked an exact constant-primer or identifier match. COPE v1.2.5 was used to merge high-quality paired reads, and clonotypes were defined as unique nucleotide sequences. Clonotypes were aligned to IMGT TRBV, TRBD and TRBJ reference segments using MiTCR v1.1. The analysis included only V-J combinations with a frequency above 0.0001, which together covered more than 99% of the repertoires. The TCS score was defined as F50 (clonal expansion) divided by E x V (chaos), with BLOSUM62-based TCRdist calculated between CDR3 peptides within each V-J. Welch's t-statistics and random forest reduced 500 to 550 V-J features to around 14, which were used in a naive Bayes classifier (R e1071). No statistical method was used to fix the sample size in advance, and group allocation was not hidden from the investigators. The paper reports TCR Vbeta CDR3 sequencing of 140 or so peripheral blood samples: approximately 41 ophthalmopathy, under 85 hyperthyroidism and around 17 progressor patients.

The chain couples TRBV4-1 to TRBJ2-7; the D gene lacks a confident call. Sequencing was performed on peripheral blood mononuclear cells (PBMCs), taken at new diagnosis, from a patient treated with antithyroid drugs. This TCR was recovered from a woman aged 25 to 39 with Graves disease. Donor details come from another sample of the same person, matched by shared clones. The CDR3 region: CASSQDAGPYNEQYF. The DNA reads as follows: TGCGCCAGCAGCCAAGATGCCGGGCCCTACAATGAGCAGTACTTC.